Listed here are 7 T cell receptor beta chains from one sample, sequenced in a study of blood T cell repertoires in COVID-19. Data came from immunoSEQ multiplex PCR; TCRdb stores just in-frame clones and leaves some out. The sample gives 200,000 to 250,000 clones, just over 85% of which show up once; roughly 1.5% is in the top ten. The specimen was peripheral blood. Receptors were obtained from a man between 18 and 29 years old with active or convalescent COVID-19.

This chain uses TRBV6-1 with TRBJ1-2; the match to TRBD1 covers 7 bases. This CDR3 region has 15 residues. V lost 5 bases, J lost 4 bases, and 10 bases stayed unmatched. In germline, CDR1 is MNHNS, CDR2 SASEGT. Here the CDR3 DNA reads TGTGCCAGCAGTTTCGAAAGACAGGGATCCTATGGCTACACCTTC. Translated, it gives CASSFERQGSYGYTF.

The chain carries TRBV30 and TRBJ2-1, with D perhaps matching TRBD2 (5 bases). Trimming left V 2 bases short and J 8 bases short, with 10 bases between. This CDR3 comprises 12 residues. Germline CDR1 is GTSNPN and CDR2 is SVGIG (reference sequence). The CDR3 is CAWSSGSDEQFF. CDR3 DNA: TGTGCCTGGAGTAGTGGGAGCGATGAGCAGTTCTTC.

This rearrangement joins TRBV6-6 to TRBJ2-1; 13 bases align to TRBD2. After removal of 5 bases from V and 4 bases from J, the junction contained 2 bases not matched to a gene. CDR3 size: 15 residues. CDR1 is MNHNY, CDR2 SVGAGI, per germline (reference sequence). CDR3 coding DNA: TGTGCCAGCAGTCGGGGACTAGCGGGATACAATGAGCAGTTCTTC. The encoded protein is CASSRGLAGYNEQFF.

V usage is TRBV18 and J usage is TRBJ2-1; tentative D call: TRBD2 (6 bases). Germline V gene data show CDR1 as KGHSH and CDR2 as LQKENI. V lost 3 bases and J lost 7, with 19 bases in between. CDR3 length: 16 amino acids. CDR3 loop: CASSPLLGGSLNEQFF. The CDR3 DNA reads TGTGCCAGCTCACCCCTTCTTGGAGGGTCCCTGAATGAGCAGTTCTTC.

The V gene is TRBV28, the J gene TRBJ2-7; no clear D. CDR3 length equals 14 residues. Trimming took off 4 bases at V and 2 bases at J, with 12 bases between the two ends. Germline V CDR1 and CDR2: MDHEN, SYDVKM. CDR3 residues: CASSYKIGAYEQYF. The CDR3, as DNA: TGTGCCAGCAGTTATAAGATCGGTGCCTACGAGCAGTACTTC.

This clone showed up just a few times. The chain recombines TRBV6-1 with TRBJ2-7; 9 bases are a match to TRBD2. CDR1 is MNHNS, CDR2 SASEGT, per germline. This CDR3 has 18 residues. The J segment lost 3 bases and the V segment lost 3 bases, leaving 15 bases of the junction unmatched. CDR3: CASSDWASGIANFYEQYF. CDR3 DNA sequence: TGTGCCAGCAGTGATTGGGCTAGCGGGATCGCCAACTTCTACGAGCAGTACTTC.

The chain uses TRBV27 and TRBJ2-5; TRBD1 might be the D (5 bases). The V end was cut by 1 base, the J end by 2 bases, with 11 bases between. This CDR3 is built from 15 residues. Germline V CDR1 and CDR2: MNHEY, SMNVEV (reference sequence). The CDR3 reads CASSLLAGKQETQYF. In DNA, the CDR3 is TGTGCCAGCAGTTTATTGGCAGGGAAGCAAGAGACCCAGTACTTC.